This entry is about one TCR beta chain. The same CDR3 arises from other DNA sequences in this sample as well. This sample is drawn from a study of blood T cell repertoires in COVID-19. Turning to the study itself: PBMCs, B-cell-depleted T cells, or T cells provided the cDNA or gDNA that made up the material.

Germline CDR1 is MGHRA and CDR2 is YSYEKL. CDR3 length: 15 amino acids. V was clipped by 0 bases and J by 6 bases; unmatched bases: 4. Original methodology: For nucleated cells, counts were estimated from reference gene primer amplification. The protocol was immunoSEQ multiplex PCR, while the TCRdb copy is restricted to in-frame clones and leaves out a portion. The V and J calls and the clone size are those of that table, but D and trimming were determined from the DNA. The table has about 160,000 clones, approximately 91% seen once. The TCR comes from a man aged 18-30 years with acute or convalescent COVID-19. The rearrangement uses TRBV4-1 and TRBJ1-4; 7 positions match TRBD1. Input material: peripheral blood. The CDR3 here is CASSQDGTGDEKLFF. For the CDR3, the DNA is TGCGCCAGCAGCCAAGATGGTACAGGGGATGAAAAACTGTTTTTT.